This T cell receptor (beta chain) was recorded in a study of regulatory T cells in long-lasting Graves disease (dated by TCRdb to the early 2020s). With respect to the entire study: Persistent Graves' disease meant more than 5 years of antithyroid drug treatment with TSH receptor autoantibodies that stayed positive. This study used TCR sequencing and RNA sequencing of peripheral blood to compare persistent Graves' disease patients against newly diagnosed Graves' disease patients. The study was registered as a clinical trial and conducted in China. A total of roughly 35 samples were covered by TCR sequencing, comprising about 13 persistent and around 20 newly diagnosed Graves' disease patients. In the clinical cohort, patients with persistent Graves' disease had used antithyroid drugs for an average of around ten years. Beyond this particular receptor, the publication reports: The authors acknowledged the small sample size as a limitation that may reduce accuracy. More public clonotypes were shared among persistent patients (approximately 3,000) than among newly diagnosed patients (roughly 1,000). Compared with newly diagnosed patients, persistent Graves' disease patients had lower TCR Shannon entropy and fewer highly expanded clones, which suggests clonal expansion. Preferential use of TRBV28, TRBJ1-2 and TRBJ2-5 was observed in persistent disease, whereas TRBV20-1 and TRBJ2-1 were favored in newly diagnosed disease. Sequencing and analysis were limited to the TCR beta chain. Only peripheral blood was studied, because thyroid tissue, the primary lesion, was inaccessible.

V is pared back by 10 bases and J by 2 bases, with 9 bases lying between the germline termini. From the cysteine through the phenylalanine, the CDR3 covers 11 amino acids. The entry retains the CDR3 DNA only, 33 bases that are in frame from base 1. Via the germline V gene, CDR1 is MDHEN and CDR2 SYDVKM. Libraries came from multiplex PCR. Sequencing instrument: Illumina HiSeq 4000. TCR beta libraries were built with iRepertoire HTBI primers and Arm-PCR amplification of CDR3 regions. Gel purification was performed on PCR products prior to sequencing. The original methods were these. A total of fewer than 65 TRBV and under 15 TRBJ segments were identified across samples and were used for gene usage analysis of CDR3 amino acid clonotypes. COPE and FqMerger were used to merge the filtered high-quality paired reads into contigs. BLAST was used to align contigs to IMGT TRBV, TRBD and TRBJ reference genes, with CDR3 defined following IMGT. Highly expanded clones were defined as clonotypes with a frequency above 0.1%. Repertoire diversity was measured by Shannon entropy, and V-J evenness by the Gini coefficient. Public clonotypes were defined as clonotypes shared by more than one individual. TCRdb trimmed public reads at Q25 via fastp, called clones via MiXCR and kept in-frame beta chains. Records with the same CDR3 protein are collapsed into one entry carrying the most frequent genes and DNA. The V and J calls and clone size are TCRdb's, not the authors'. The sample profile shows 400,000 to 500,000 distinct CDR3 sequences; around 20% of them were found once. The top ten clonotypes cover over 11% of the sample.

This clonotype was seen ten or more times. Its specific antigen is unknown. Base qualities are missing; no much larger clone stands one base away. The time point label for this specimen denotes: persistent/refractory GD, antithyroid drugs over 5 years with positive TRAb. RNA was extracted from PBMCs in TRIzol for both TCR sequencing and RNA sequencing. Graves' disease was diagnosed according to American Thyroid Association guidelines. Patients for the study were recruited at an endocrinology department in Xi'an, China. Each patient gave 7.5 to 10 milliliters of peripheral blood, collected in an EDTA anticoagulant tube. Ficoll Paque Plus density gradient separation was used to isolate PBMCs, and no further T cell sorting was performed. RNA quality was checked with an Agilent 2100 Bioanalyzer and agarose gel, and concentration with a NanoDrop 2000.

The TCR comes from a female donor with Graves disease. The specimen comprised peripheral blood mononuclear cells (PBMCs), sampled when the disease was refractory, from a patient treated with antithyroid drugs. The chain joins TRBV28 to TRBJ2-7, with no confidently assigned D gene. CDR3 reads: CATRGAYEQYF. The DNA reads TGTGCCACCAGAGGCGCCTACGAGCAGTACTTC.